The clone carrying this T cell receptor beta chain was seen once. As yet, its antigen is unknown. It was version v3.0 of the immunoSEQ assay that was run at survey level. Method: immunoSEQ multiplex PCR; TCRdb's copy keeps in-frame clones and lacks some. The table includes some 35,000 clones, over 75% detected once. This sample is drawn from a study of long-term antiretroviral therapy in people with HIV. V lost 2 bases to trimming and J lost 4 bases; unmatched junction nucleotides: 4. In germline, CDR1 is KGHSH, CDR2 LQKENI. CDR3 size: 15 residues. It was in the United States that all participants with HIV were treated. Study-level results: The repertoire was dominated at all time points by clones expanded before ART. The data indicate that diversity increased after ART but remained below transplant donor controls.

The sequence was obtained from a man aged 18-30 years with HIV. The chain employs TRBV18 and TRBJ2-2; 7 positions match TRBD1. Sequencing used unsorted PBMCs, obtained 0.6 years after starting antiretroviral therapy. The CDR3 DNA reads TGTGCCAGCTCACCAATAAACAGGGGCACCGGGGAGCTGTTTTTT. Its translation is CASSPINRGTGELFF.